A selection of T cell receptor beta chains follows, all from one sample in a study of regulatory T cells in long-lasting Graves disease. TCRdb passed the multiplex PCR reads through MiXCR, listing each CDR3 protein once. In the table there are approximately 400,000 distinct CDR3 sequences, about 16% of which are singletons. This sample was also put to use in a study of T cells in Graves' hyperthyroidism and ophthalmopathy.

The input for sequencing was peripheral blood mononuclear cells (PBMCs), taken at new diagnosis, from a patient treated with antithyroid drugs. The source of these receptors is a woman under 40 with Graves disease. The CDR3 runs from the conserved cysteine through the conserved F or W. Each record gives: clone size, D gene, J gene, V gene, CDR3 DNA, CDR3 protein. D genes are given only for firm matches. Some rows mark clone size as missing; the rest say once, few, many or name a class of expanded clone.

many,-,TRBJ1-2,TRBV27,TGTGCCAGCAGAGGCGGGGGCTATGGCTACACCTTC,CASRGGGYGYTF
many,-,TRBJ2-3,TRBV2,TGTGCCAGCAGTGACCGGGACTGGACGGGCCGTCGTAGCACAGATACGCAGTATTTT,CASSDRDWTGRRSTDTQYF
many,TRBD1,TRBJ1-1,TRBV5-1,TGCGCCAGCAGCCAGGACAGGGGGACCACTGAAGCTTTCTTT,CASSQDRGTTEAFF
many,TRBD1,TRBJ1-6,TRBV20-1,TGCAGTGCTAGAAAGGCGACAGGGTCCTATTCACCCCTCCACTTT,CSARKATGSYSPLHF
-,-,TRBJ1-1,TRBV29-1,TGCAGCGGGAGCCGGTGGGCCCTGGGGGGAGCTTTCTTT,CSGSRWALGGAFF
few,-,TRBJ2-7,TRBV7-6,TGTGCCAGCAGCCCCCAGGACATCACCTACGAGCAGTACTTC,CASSPQDITYEQYF
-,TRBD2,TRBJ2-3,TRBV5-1,TGCGCCAGCAGGGCGGGACTAGCGGGACCGAGCACAGATACGCAGTATTTT,CASRAGLAGPSTDTQYF
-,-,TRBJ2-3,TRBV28,TGTGCCAGCAGCCCTTTAACGACGACTCAGCAGGACACAGATACGCAGTATTTT,CASSPLTTTQQDTDTQYF
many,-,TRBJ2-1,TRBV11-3,TGTGCCAGCAGTCGCCGGGGCAATGAGCAGTTCTTC,CASSRRGNEQFF
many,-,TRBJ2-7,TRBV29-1,TGCAGCGTGGGGGCTAGGGGGGGTGGCTACGAGCAGTACTTC,CSVGARGGGYEQYF
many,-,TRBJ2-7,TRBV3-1,TGTGCCAGCAGCCAAGACCCTAGGCTATTGGACGAGCAGTACTTC,CASSQDPRLLDEQYF
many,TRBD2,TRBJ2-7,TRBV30,TGTGCCTGGAGTGTACGCCTAGCGGCCTCCTACGAGCAGTACTTC,CAWSVRLAASYEQYF
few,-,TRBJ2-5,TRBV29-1,TGCAGTCAGGCATTCCAAGAGACCCAGTACTTC,CSQAFQETQYF
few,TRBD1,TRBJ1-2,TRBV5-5,TGTGCCTCCGCTCGCCAGGGGGCAAAGACCTATGGCTACACCTTC,CASARQGAKTYGYTF
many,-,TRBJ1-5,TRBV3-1,TGTGCCAGCAGCCAAGAGGGGGGCAATCAGCCCCAGCATTTT,CASSQEGGNQPQHF
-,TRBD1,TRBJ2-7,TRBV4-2,TGTACCAGCAGCCAGATGGACAGGGAAGGGTACGAGCAGTACTTC,CTSSQMDREGYEQYF
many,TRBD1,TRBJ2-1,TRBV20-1,TGCAGTGCTACCAAGGACAGGGCGCGGTTGCGGGATGAGCAGTTCTTC,CSATKDRARLRDEQFF
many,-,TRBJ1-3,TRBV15,TGTGCCACCAGCAGAGAAGAGGTTTCAACCATATATTTT,CATSREEVSTIYF
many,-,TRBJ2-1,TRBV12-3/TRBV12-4,TGTGCCAGCACCCAGGACTTATACAATGAGCAGTTCTTC,CASTQDLYNEQFF
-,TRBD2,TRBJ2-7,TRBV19,TGTGCCAGTAAGGACGGGAGGGCCAGAGGGGAGCAGTACTTC,CASKDGRARGEQYF
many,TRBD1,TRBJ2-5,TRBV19,TGTGCCAGTAGTACGGGGACAGGGTGGTCAGAGACCCAGTACTTC,CASSTGTGWSETQYF
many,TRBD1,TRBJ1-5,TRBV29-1,TGCAGCGTTGGACAGGGGAATCAGCCCCAGCATTTT,CSVGQGNQPQHF
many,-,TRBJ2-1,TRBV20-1,TGCAGTGCTAGCTCGCGAAACCACCCGAACAATGAGCAGTTCTTC,CSASSRNHPNNEQFF
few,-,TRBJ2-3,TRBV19,TGTGCCAGTAGCCTCGGCGGGGTTAGCACAGATACGCAGTATTTT,CASSLGGVSTDTQYF
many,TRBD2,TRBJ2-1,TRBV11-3,TGTGCCAGCAGCGGAGGCGGGAGGGCCTCTACCTACAATGAGCAGTTCTTC,CASSGGGRASTYNEQFF
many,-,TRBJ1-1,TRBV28,TGTGCCAGCAGAGGACCGGGATCGGGGAACACTGAAGCTTTCTTT,CASRGPGSGNTEAFF
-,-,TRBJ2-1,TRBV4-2,TGTGCCAGCAGCCAAGATCTGGGGGCTAGCTCCTACAATGAGCAGTTCTTC,CASSQDLGASSYNEQFF
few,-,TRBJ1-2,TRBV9,TGTGCCAGCAGCGCTGGTCCCCTTTTCTATGGCTACACCTTC,CASSAGPLFYGYTF
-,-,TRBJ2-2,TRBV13,TGTGCCAGCAGAGCCTCCCTTCTACTAGACCCCGGGGAGCTGTTTTTT,CASRASLLLDPGELFF
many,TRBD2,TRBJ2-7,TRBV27,TGTGCCAGCAGTCCGATAGCGGGGGGCAACCACGAGCAGTACTTC,CASSPIAGGNHEQYF
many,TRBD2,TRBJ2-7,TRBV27,TGTGCCAGCAGTCCCGGGACTAGCGGGCCCGCGGGGTACGAGCAGTACTTC,CASSPGTSGPAGYEQYF
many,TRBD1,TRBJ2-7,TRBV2,TGTGCCAGCAGTGGGTACAGGGGACACAACTACGAGCAGTACTTC,CASSGYRGHNYEQYF
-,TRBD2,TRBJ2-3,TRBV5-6,TGTGCCAGCAGCCATACTGGACTAGCGGGAGGAGGCACAGATACGCAGTATTTT,CASSHTGLAGGGTDTQYF
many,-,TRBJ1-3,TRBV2,TGTGCCAGCAGTATGACAGAGGGAAACACCATATATTTT,CASSMTEGNTIYF
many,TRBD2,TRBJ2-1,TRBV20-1,TGCAGTGCCACTCCTTGGACTAGCCCCTACAATGAGCAGTTCTTC,CSATPWTSPYNEQFF
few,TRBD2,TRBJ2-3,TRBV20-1,TGCAGTGCTAGAGATCTCCAGCGGGGGGATACGCAGTATTTT,CSARDLQRGDTQYF
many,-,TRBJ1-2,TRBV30,TGTGCCTGGAGTCCGGGGGGCAATGGCTACACCTTC,CAWSPGGNGYTF
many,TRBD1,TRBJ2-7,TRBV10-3,TGTGCCACGCTACCCGGGACAGGCATCTACGAGCAGTACTTC,CATLPGTGIYEQYF
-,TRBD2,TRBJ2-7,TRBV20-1,TGCAGTGCTAGAGAACTAGCGGGAGACTTCGAGCAGTACTTC,CSARELAGDFEQYF
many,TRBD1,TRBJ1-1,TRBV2,TGTGCCAGCAGGAAGAGGGGACAGGGTGCGTTCGGCACTGAAGCTTTCTTT,CASRKRGQGAFGTEAFF
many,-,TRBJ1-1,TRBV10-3,TGTGCCACCAATTATAACACTGAAGCTTTCTTT,CATNYNTEAFF
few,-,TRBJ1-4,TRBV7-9,TGTGCCAGCAGCTTCCAGGGAGGGACTAATGAAAAACTGTTTTTT,CASSFQGGTNEKLFF
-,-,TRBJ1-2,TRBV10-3,TGTGCCATCAGTGAAGGGGAGAACTATGGCTACACCTTC,CAISEGENYGYTF
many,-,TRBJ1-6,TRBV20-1,TGCAGTGCACTAGATGGGGCCAGGAATTCACCCCTCCACTTT,CSALDGARNSPLHF
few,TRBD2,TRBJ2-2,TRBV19,TGTGCCAGTAGTGGTCTAGCGGGGGCCACCGGGGAGCTGTTTTTT,CASSGLAGATGELFF
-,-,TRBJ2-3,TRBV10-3,TGTGCCATCAGTGCAGGGCGGGGCACAGATACGCAGTATTTT,CAISAGRGTDTQYF
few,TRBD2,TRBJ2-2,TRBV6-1,TGTGCCAGCACCGGTAGCGGGAGGGCCACCGGGGAGCTGTTTTTT,CASTGSGRATGELFF
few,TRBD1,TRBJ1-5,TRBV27,TGTGCCAGCACCGCCGGGACAGGGGTAGGGAGCAATCAGCCCCAGCATTTT,CASTAGTGVGSNQPQHF
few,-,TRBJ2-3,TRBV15,TGTGCCACCAGCAGCGGGCCACCAGATACGCAGTATTTT,CATSSGPPDTQYF
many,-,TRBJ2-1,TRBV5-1,TGCGCCAGCAGCTTGGGGGCTCTCTACCCCAATGAGCAGTTCTTC,CASSLGALYPNEQFF
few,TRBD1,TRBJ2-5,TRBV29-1,TGCAGCGTTGCTTGGACAGGGGGAGAAGAGACCCAGTACTTC,CSVAWTGGEETQYF
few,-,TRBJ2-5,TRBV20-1,TGCAGTGCTAGAGATCATCAGGACTCCGAAGAGACCCAGTACTTC,CSARDHQDSEETQYF
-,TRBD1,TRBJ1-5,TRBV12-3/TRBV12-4,TGTGCCAGCAGTCGGACAGGCCCCGATCAGCCCCAGCATTTT,CASSRTGPDQPQHF
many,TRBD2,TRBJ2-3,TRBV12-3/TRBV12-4,TGTGCCAGCAGTCCCGGTACTAGCGGGAGGGCCACAGATACGCAGTATTTT,CASSPGTSGRATDTQYF
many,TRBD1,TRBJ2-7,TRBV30,TGTGCCTGGACCCTAGGACAGGGGACATCCGACGAGCAGTACTTC,CAWTLGQGTSDEQYF
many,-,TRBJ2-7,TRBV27,TGTGCCAGCAGCAAACAGGGAGGGCCCTCCTCCTACGAGCAGTACTTC,CASSKQGGPSSYEQYF
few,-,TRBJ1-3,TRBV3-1,TGTGCCAGCACCCGGGACAATGCTGGAAACACCATATATTTT,CASTRDNAGNTIYF
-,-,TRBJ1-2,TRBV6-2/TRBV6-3,TGTGCCAGCAGTGTACGGACAGTCGACTATGGCTACACCTTC,CASSVRTVDYGYTF
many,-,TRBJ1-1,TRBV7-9,TGTGCCAGCAGCTTAACCCGGGGGAGGGGGGACACTGAAGCTTTCTTT,CASSLTRGRGDTEAFF
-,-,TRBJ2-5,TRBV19,TGTGCCAGTAGTTTGGCAGGGCCTATGACCCAGTACTTC,CASSLAGPMTQYF